The next 20 T cell receptor beta chains were all read from a single sample in a study of T cell responses to AZD1222 COVID-19 vaccine listed by TCRdb under 2021. Libraries were prepared through the immunoSEQ multiplex PCR assay. The clones in this table, taken by TCRdb from immuneACCESS, are in-frame only. Not every clone is retained; where verified, under half of the shortfall comes from an unresolved V gene, and the cause of the rest is unknown. This sample comprises about 140,000 clones, roughly 89% of them detected only once. The ten largest clones take up 5.5% to 6.5% of the sample. The label giving this sample's time point can be read as: baseline before first vaccination. The material sequenced was peripheral blood, taken on day 0 of AZD1222 vaccination. These receptors were taken from an adult in good health.

The J gene is TRBJ2-1, the V gene TRBV9; 9 bases agree with TRBD2. Germline V gene data show CDR1 as SGDLS and CDR2 as YYNGEE. The CDR3 is 16 amino acids. V trimming: 3 bases; J trimming: 0 bases; junction bases outside the gene matches: 4. CDR3: CASSASSGTSYNEQFF. The CDR3 DNA is TGTGCCAGCAGCGCCTCTAGCGGGACCTCCTACAATGAGCAGTTCTTC.

The CDR3 DNA reads as TGTGCCACCAGTGATCTGACTAGCGGGGAGAGTACGCAGTATTTT. Translating gives CATSDLTSGESTQYF. This chain connects TRBV24-1 to TRBJ2-3, with 11 bases matching TRBD2. The J segment lost 8 bases and the V segment lost 3 bases, leaving 6 bases of the junction unmatched. The CDR3 covers 15 residues. Per germline, CDR1 KGHDR and CDR2 SFDVKD.

The V call is TRBV6-5, the J call TRBJ2-3; 9 nucleotides align to TRBD1. The CDR3 spans 14 residues. V was clipped by 6 bases and J by 2 bases; unmatched bases: 3. Germline V gives CDR1 MNHEY, CDR2 SVGAGI. In nucleotides, the CDR3 is TGTGCCAGCAGCCTACAGGGGGCCACAGATACGCAGTATTTT. Translation gives CASSLQGATDTQYF.

Comments on this clone: The junction shows a germline mismatch at one end, possibly a read error. The chain combines TRBV24-1 with TRBJ2-3; D is possibly TRBD2 (5 bases). CDR1 is KGHDR, CDR2 SFDVKD, per germline. The CDR3 runs to 13 residues. This CDR3 is CATRERGTDTQYF. For the CDR3, the DNA is TGTGCCACCCGTGAGAGGGGCACAGATACGCAGTATTTT.

The chain recombines TRBV18 with TRBJ2-7; perhaps TRBD1 as D (6 bases). This CDR3 region has 13 residues. The germline V gene has CDR1 KGHSH and CDR2 LQKENI. Trimming stripped 1 base from V and 4 bases from J, with 8 bases between. CDR3 loop: CASSPLDRYEQYF. CDR3 DNA sequence: TGTGCCAGCTCACCACTCGACAGGTACGAGCAGTACTTC.

The chain has TRBV6-1 and TRBJ1-5; TRBD1 is a possible D gene (5 bases). Trimming pared 2 bases from V and 9 bases from J, leaving 17 bases between. CDR1 MNHNS and CDR2 SASEGT come from the germline V gene. The CDR3 is 15 amino acids. The CDR3 DNA reads TGTGCCAGCAGTGAATATTCGCTGGCGGGGGTGCCCCAGCATTTT. It codes for CASSEYSLAGVPQHF.

The chain combines TRBV6-5 with TRBJ2-7; maybe TRBD2 (5 bases). From germline, CDR1 is MNHEY and CDR2 SVGAGI. This CDR3 is 13 amino acids long. V gave up 2 bases and J gave up 5 bases, with 10 bases separating them. The CDR3 DNA sequence: TGTGCCAGCAGTTACAGGCTGAGGGACGAGCAGTACTTC. Protein sequence: CASSYRLRDEQYF.

V gene TRBV6-5 combines with J gene TRBJ1-4, with D perhaps matching TRBD1 (5 bases). The ends were cut back, 6 bases at V and 7 bases at J, with 12 bases in the middle. CDR3 length: 13 residues. Germline V gives CDR1 MNHEY, CDR2 SVGAGI. The CDR3 DNA follows: TGTGCCAGCAGGAAGGGGCTAGTTGAAAAACTGTTTTTT. It translates to CASRKGLVEKLFF.

This chain links TRBV7-9 with TRBJ2-7; 7 positions agree with TRBD2. The CDR3 consists of 15 residues. Trimming took 0 bases from V and 0 from J; bases not matched to a gene: 2. Germline CDR1 and CDR2: SEHNR and FQNEAQ (reference sequence). The chain's CDR3 is CASSLAGGDSYEQYF. CDR3 nucleotide sequence: TGTGCCAGCAGCTTAGCGGGAGGGGACTCCTACGAGCAGTACTTC.

This clone was counted a single time. This specimen includes other DNA sequences encoding the same CDR3. V usage is TRBV25-1 and J usage is TRBJ1-2; tentatively, D is TRBD1 (6 bases). Germline values: CDR1 MGHDK, CDR2 SYGVNS. The CDR3 totals 11 residues. The V gene lost 8 bases and the J gene lost 6 bases, with 10 bases spanning the gap. The CDR3 loop reads CASSGGHGYTF. Here the CDR3 DNA reads TGTGCCAGCTCTGGGGGCCATGGCTACACCTTC.

The rearrangement links TRBV28 to TRBJ1-1; D not resolved. Germline loops: CDR1 MDHEN, CDR2 SYDVKM. V was clipped by 3 bases and J by 0 bases, with 8 bases between them. This CDR3 is built from 14 residues. The CDR3 sequence: CASSLQVLNTEAFF. The CDR3 DNA reads TGTGCCAGCAGTTTGCAGGTATTGAACACTGAAGCTTTCTTT.

The rearrangement links TRBV28 to TRBJ1-5, with TRBD1 identical over 7 bases. The CDR3 totals 13 residues. The germline V gene encodes CDR1 MDHEN and CDR2 SYDVKM. Trimming at V came to 6 bases and at J to 5 bases, leaving 4 bases not matched to a gene. CDR3 in DNA: TGTGCCAGCAGCCTAACAGGGGATCAGCCCCAGCATTTT. Translated, it gives CASSLTGDQPQHF.

The chain has TRBV5-4 and TRBJ1-1; TRBD1 is a possible D gene (5 bases). CDR1 and CDR2 from the germline V gene are SGHNT and YYREEE (reference sequence). CDR3 size: 13 residues. V was shortened by 1 base and J by 3 bases, with 7 bases between the two germline ends. The CDR3 coding sequence is TGTGCCAGCAGCTTGTGGGGGTACACTGAAGCTTTCTTT. Amino acid sequence: CASSLWGYTEAFF. The full variable domain, completed using reference TRBV5-4 and TRBJ1-1, is ETGVTQSPTHLIKTRGQQVTLRCSSQSGHNTVSWYQQALGQGPQFIFQYYREEENGRGNFPPRFSGLQFPNYSSELNVNALELDDSALYLCASSLWGYTEAFFGQGTRLTVV.

The V and J genes are TRBV6-5 and TRBJ1-5, with D hard to call. This CDR3 has 14 residues. Germline V gene lookup returns CDR1 MNHEY and CDR2 SVGAGI. V shed 5 bases and J shed 9 bases, with 17 bases lying between them. This CDR3 is CASSTPRRLLPQHF. The CDR3 nucleotides are TGTGCCAGCAGTACGCCCCGTCGTTTGTTGCCCCAGCATTTT.

This clone was seen a handful of times. The chain couples TRBV7-9 to TRBJ1-2, with D unclear. Trimming shortened V by 1 base and J by 6 bases, and 9 bases separated the two germline ends. The CDR3 contains 13 residues. Germline-derived CDR1 and CDR2 are SEHNR and FQNEAQ (reference sequence). Here the CDR3 reads CASSLGQSNGYTF. Here the CDR3 DNA reads TGTGCCAGCAGCTTAGGGCAATCCAATGGCTACACCTTC.

The gene calls are TRBV2 and TRBJ1-3; TRBD1 aligns across 7 bases. The CDR3 has 15 amino acids. Germline trimming cut 5 bases from V and 0 bases from J; bases unmatched to any gene: 4. Germline CDR1 is SNHLY and CDR2 is FYNNEI. CDR3 bases: TGTGCCAGCAGTTTTGGGACAGCCTCTGGAAACACCATATATTTT. Protein product: CASSFGTASGNTIYF.

In this sample, this clone turned up once. The V gene is TRBV9, the J gene TRBJ2-5, with TRBD2 matching 7 bases. The CDR3 length is 15 residues. Germline V gene data show CDR1 as SGDLS and CDR2 as YYNGEE. Trimming took 3 bases from V and 2 from J; bases not matched to a gene: 7. As DNA, the CDR3 is TGTGCCAGCAGCGCCTGGGGCGGGAGACAAGAGACCCAGTACTTC. It yields the protein CASSAWGGRQETQYF.

This chain joins TRBV7-3 and TRBJ2-1; tentative D call: TRBD2 (5 bases). Trimming took 5 bases from V and 4 from J, leaving 18 bases between them. The CDR3 has 16 amino acids. Germline-derived CDR1 and CDR2 are SGHTA and FQGTGA. As DNA, the CDR3 is TGTGCCAGCAGCCCCCTAAGGAGGAGTACTTACAATGAGCAGTTCTTC. This gives the protein CASSPLRRSTYNEQFF.

This clone was seen a handful of times. The gene calls are TRBV28 and TRBJ2-5; D might be TRBD2 (6 bases). The CDR3 has 16 residues. Germline-derived CDR1 and CDR2 are MDHEN and SYDVKM. V was trimmed by 2 bases and J by 2 bases, leaving 15 bases between them. CDR3 DNA sequence: TGTGCCAGCAGTTTAAGGAGGGTAGGATGGCAAGAGACCCAGTACTTC. Amino acid sequence: CASSLRRVGWQETQYF. Complete variable domain (other parts from reference TRBV28 and TRBJ2-5): DVKVTQSSRYLVKRTGEKVFLECVQDMDHENMFWYRQDPGLGLRLIYFSYDVKMKEKGDIPEGYSVSREKKERFSLILESASTNQTSMYLCASSLRRVGWQETQYFGPGTRLLVL.

This chain uses TRBV4-1 with TRBJ2-7, with D tentatively TRBD2 (6 bases). Germline CDR1 and CDR2: MGHRA and YSYEKL. The CDR3 runs 16 residues. V lost 3 bases and J 1 base, leaving 16 bases between the germline ends. CDR3 region: CASSQVVAALSYEQYF. The CDR3 nucleotides read TGCGCCAGCAGCCAGGTAGTAGCGGCATTATCCTACGAGCAGTACTTC.